The 21 T cell receptor beta chains presented below share a single source sample, sequenced in a study of tumor-infiltrating lymphocytes in primary liver carcinoma. A constant-region primer served to make TCR beta cDNA from about 530 ng total RNA. Three nested multiplex PCR rounds, a slightly modified ARM-PCR method, built the TCR beta libraries. A C-beta reverse primer was combined with TRBV1-TRBV30 forward primers in the first two PCR rounds, and each round had 10 cycles. TCRdb recomputed calls from the multiplex PCR reads with MiXCR, one row per CDR3 protein. The table records 85,000 to 100,000 distinct CDR3 sequences, about 70% of them present only once. Taking about 18-32 mg of unsorted bulk tissue, the authors co-extracted RNA and DNA. The sequenced sample consisted of tumor-adjacent normal liver tissue. These receptor sequences come from a man aged 35-49 years with primary liver carcinoma and hepatitis B virus infection.

This clonotype was detected many times. This CDR3 reads CSSLAGSSYNEQFF. CDR3 sequence (DNA): TGCAGCTCTTTAGCGGGGAGCTCCTACAATGAGCAGTTCTTC. The V and J genes are TRBV29-1 and TRBJ2-1; 8 bases align to TRBD2. V lost 8 bases, J lost 0 bases, and 6 bases stayed unmatched. CDR1 and CDR2 from the germline V gene are SQVTM and ANQGSEA. This CDR3 is built from 14 residues.

Comments on this clonotype: A read error is possible here, since a much larger clone lies one base away. The rearrangement links TRBV12-3 or TRBV12-4 to TRBJ2-1; tentatively, D is TRBD2 (5 bases). The CDR3 totals 14 residues. CDR3 region: CVSSLPPEGNEQFF. The CDR3, as DNA: TGTGTCAGCAGTTTACCCCCCGAGGGCAATGAGCAGTTCTTC.

This clonotype has at least ten counts. The V call is TRBV4-2, the J call TRBJ1-1; TRBD1 might be the D (6 bases). Germline loops: CDR1 LGHNA, CDR2 YNFKEQ. The CDR3 has 14 residues. The V and J ends lost 0 bases and 8 bases respectively, with 13 bases between them. The CDR3 region is CASSQELGGKEAFF. The CDR3 coding sequence is TGTGCCAGCAGCCAAGAGTTGGGGGGCAAGGAAGCTTTCTTT.

The chain has TRBV28 and TRBJ2-7, with D unresolved. V was trimmed by 7 bases and J by 2 bases, leaving 15 bases between them. Per the germline V gene, CDR1 is MDHEN and CDR2 is SYDVKM. This CDR3 comprises 14 residues. CDR3: CASTGQTWAYEQYF. The CDR3 DNA reads as TGTGCCAGCACGGGCCAGACTTGGGCCTACGAGCAGTACTTC.

This clonotype was counted between two and nine times. This chain connects TRBV30 to TRBJ2-7, with a tentative D call TRBD1 (6 bases). This CDR3 contains 13 residues. CDR1 and CDR2 (germline): GTSNPN, SVGIG (reference sequence). The CDR3 loop reads CAFGGSLSYEQYF. Here the CDR3 DNA reads TGTGCTTTTGGGGGCTCCTTATCCTACGAGCAGTACTTC.

The gene calls are TRBV5-4 and TRBJ1-5; TRBD1 might be the D (5 bases). The germline gives CDR1 SGHNT, CDR2 YYREEE (reference sequence). V lost 7 bases, J lost 6 bases, and 17 bases lay in between. The length of the CDR3 is 14 residues. The CDR3 loop reads CASSRGGGSQPQHF. CDR3 DNA sequence: TGTGCCAGCTCTCGCGGGGGGGGAAGTCAGCCCCAGCATTTT.

In this sample, this clonotype turned up once. Sequence at one end of the junction differs from germline and may be a read error. V usage is TRBV4-1 and J usage is TRBJ2-4; D not certain. The CDR3 runs to 15 residues. CDR1 MGHRA and CDR2 YSYEKL come from the germline V gene. The CDR3 DNA reads as TGCTCCAGCAGCCAAGGAGACGGAGCCAACAACATTCAGTACTTC. It translates to CSSSQGDGANNIQYF.

The chain has TRBV5-6 and TRBJ2-5, with unresolved D. The CDR3 has 12 residues. Looked up from germline, CDR1 is SGHDT and CDR2 is YYEEEE. CDR3: CVNSSMKETQYF. In DNA, the CDR3 is TGTGTCAACAGCAGCATGAAAGAGACCCAGTACTTC.

Points on this clonotype: One base away lies a much larger clone, so this may be a sequencing read error. The chain joins TRBV29-1 to TRBJ2-5; 11 bases agree with TRBD1. Germline V gives CDR1 SQVTM, CDR2 ANQGSEA. This CDR3 has 14 amino acids. The CDR3 loop reads CSVVGQGAGEIQYF. The CDR3 DNA sequence: TGCAGCGTTGTTGGACAGGGGGCAGGAGAGATCCAGTACTTC.

As for this clonotype: The CDR3 does not close with the conserved phenylalanine or tryptophan, likely indicating a read error. The chain couples TRBV28 to TRBJ2-4; D remains unclear. The CDR3 totals 13 residues. V dropped 5 bases and J dropped 9 bases, with 14 bases sitting between them. Germline CDR1 is MDHEN and CDR2 is SYDVKM. The CDR3 protein is CASSPLDVRIQYL. CDR3 nucleotide sequence: TGTGCCAGCAGTCCCCTCGACGTACGCATTCAGTACCTC.

This clonotype was picked up many times. The chain links TRBV21-1 to TRBJ2-5. TRBV21-1 corresponds to a pseudogene. This CDR3 comprises 11 residues. The CDR3, as DNA: TGTGCCAGCAGCACCCAAGAGACCCAGTACTTC. This sequence encodes CASSTQETQYF.

This clonotype was picked up many times. The rearrangement uses TRBV12-3 or TRBV12-4 and TRBJ1-3; D unresolved. This CDR3 spans 14 amino acids. V was pared by 1 base and J by 6 bases, with 10 bases between. Here the CDR3 DNA reads TGTGCCAGCAGTTTAGGGACGTGGGAAAACACCATATATTTT. This codes for CASSLGTWENTIYF.

In this sample, this clonotype turned up a few times. The chain uses TRBV5-1 and TRBJ2-3; D is undetermined. V lost 4 bases and J lost 2, with 11 bases in between. The CDR3 consists of 14 residues. Germline-derived CDR1 and CDR2 are SGHRS and YFSETQ. This CDR3 reads CASSADWFTDTQYF. In DNA, the CDR3 is TGCGCCAGCAGCGCCGACTGGTTCACAGATACGCAGTATTTT.

Worth noting for this clonotype: This likely comes from a read error, as the CDR3 has no conserved phenylalanine or tryptophan at its end. The chain joins TRBV29-1 to TRBJ2-3; TRBD1 might be the D (5 bases). Germline CDR1 SQVTM, CDR2 ANQGSEA. The CDR3 extends over 15 amino acids. CDR3: CGVDYKGSGTVTQYC. The CDR3 coding sequence is TGCGGCGTGGATTATAAGGGGTCTGGCACAGTTACGCAGTATTGT.

This clonotype has a count of ten or more. This chain uses TRBV28 with TRBJ1-2, with TRBD1 as a possible D gene (5 bases). The CDR3 is 13 residues long. From germline, CDR1 is MDHEN and CDR2 SYDVKM. With 6 bases removed from V and 4 bases from J, the gap between germline ends came to 12 bases. The CDR3 nucleotides read TGTGCCAGCAGGACTGTGGGGCGCTATGGCTACACCTTC. Protein product: CASRTVGRYGYTF.

This clonotype was seen repeatedly, ten times or more. CDR3 protein: CSVVASTNYGYTF. The CDR3 DNA sequence: TGCAGCGTTGTTGCCAGTACTAACTATGGCTACACCTTC. The rearrangement links TRBV29-1 to TRBJ1-2; the D is unclear. The CDR3 runs 13 residues. Trimming pared 4 bases from V and 0 bases from J, leaving 9 bases between. Germline V gene lookup returns CDR1 SQVTM and CDR2 ANQGSEA.

Comments on this clonotype: Mismatch with germline at one junction end may stem from a read error. This chain links TRBV11-2 with TRBJ2-1; D possibly corresponds to TRBD2 (5 bases). The germline V gene encodes CDR1 SGHAT and CDR2 FQNNGV. The CDR3 is 14 amino acids. The CDR3 DNA sequence: TGTGCCAGCAGCCAGGCTAGCATGTACACTGAGCAGTTCTTC. Its protein product is CASSQASMYTEQFF.

The count of this clonotype is one. The final CDR3 position lacks the conserved phenylalanine or tryptophan, pointing to a likely read error. This sequence joins TRBV29-1 and TRBJ2-7, with D possibly matching TRBD1 (7 bases). The CDR3 extends over 13 amino acids. Germline CDR1 is SQVTM and CDR2 is ANQGSEA. Trimming left V 5 bases short and J 4 bases short, with 15 bases between. The CDR3 region is CSVPRAGGYEQYS. The CDR3 bases are TGCAGCGTTCCCCGGGCAGGGGGGTACGAGCAGTACTCC.

The gene calls are TRBV30 and TRBJ1-2; D remains unclear. The length of the CDR3 is 13 residues. Trimming took 2 bases from V and 8 from J, leaving 15 bases between them. Germline CDR1 GTSNPN, CDR2 SVGIG (reference sequence). CDR3 in amino acids: CAWSRFDTSGYTF. For the CDR3, the DNA is TGTGCCTGGAGTAGGTTTGACACTTCCGGCTACACCTTC. Together with reference TRBV30 and TRBJ1-2, the CDR3 gives the full variable domain: SQTIHQWPATLVQPVGSPLSLECTVEGTSNPNLYWYRQAAGRGLQLLFYSVGIGQISSEVPQNLSASRPQDRQFILSSKKLLLSDSGFYLCAWSRFDTSGYTFGSGTRLTVV.

A few counts support this clonotype. The rearrangement links TRBV7-9 to TRBJ2-7, with TRBD1 matching 7 bases. The germline V gene has CDR1 SEHNR and CDR2 FQNEAQ (reference sequence). The CDR3 has 15 residues. V gave up 2 bases and J gave up 2 bases; unmatched junction bases: 6. CDR3 in DNA: TGTGCCAGCAGCTTACAGCACAGGGGACCCTACGAGCAGTACTTC. Its protein is CASSLQHRGPYEQYF.

This clonotype was picked up many times. V usage is TRBV4-1 and J usage is TRBJ2-7; 9 bases agree with TRBD1. There are 13 residues in the CDR3. V lost 4 bases and J lost 6; bases outside the gene matches: 4. The germline V gene encodes CDR1 MGHRA and CDR2 YSYEKL. CDR3 nucleotide sequence: TGCGCCAGCAGCCCCTTGGACAGGGGCGAGCAGTACTTC. This gives the protein CASSPLDRGEQYF.